Presented here are 25 T cell receptor beta chains from one specimen sequenced in a study of molecular identifiers for immune sequencing clone quantification. MiXCR, applied by TCRdb to the PCR reads, yields one record per CDR3 protein. The sample shows roughly 300,000 distinct CDR3 sequences, roughly a quarter of them seen only once. The material sequenced was naive CD8+ T cells from blood, with Jurkat cell RNA spiked in. Documented subset: FACS-sorted CD8+CD4-CCR7+CD45RA+ naive T cells. These receptors were taken from a human donor in good health. Some libraries in this study had Jurkat cell RNA spiked in.

This rearrangement joins TRBV9 to TRBJ1-4; D is unresolved. Trimming shortened V by 3 bases and J by 10 bases, and 22 bases separated the two germline ends. CDR1 SGDLS and CDR2 YYNGEE come from the germline V gene. The CDR3 covers 16 residues. CDR3 region: CASSAGHQTLGGKLFF. In nucleotides, the CDR3 is TGTGCCAGCAGCGCGGGTCACCAGACCCTTGGTGGAAAACTGTTTTTT.

This clonotype was detected a few times. This chain uses TRBV9 with TRBJ1-1, with 7 nucleotides matching TRBD1. Germline V gene sequence: CDR1 SGDLS, CDR2 YYNGEE. V gave up 3 bases and J gave up 7 bases; unmatched junction bases: 12. The CDR3 totals 15 residues. DNA for the CDR3: TGTGCCAGCAGCGCAGGACAGGCCCGGAAGGGTGAAGCTTTCTTT. Its protein product is CASSAGQARKGEAFF.

The J gene is TRBJ2-7, the V gene TRBV28, with D unresolved. The CDR3 length is 13 residues. The ends were cut back, 6 bases at V and 2 bases at J, with 11 bases in the middle. CDR1 is MDHEN, CDR2 SYDVKM, per germline. The CDR3 nucleotides read TGTGCCAGCAGCCCGGGCTTTACCTACGAGCAGTACTTC. Its translation is CASSPGFTYEQYF.

The rearrangement joins TRBV3-1 to TRBJ2-1; 8 bases are shared with TRBD2. There are 17 residues in the CDR3. The germline V gene has CDR1 LGHDT and CDR2 YNNKEL (reference sequence). The V gene end was trimmed by 0 bases and the J gene end by 3 bases; junction bases not matched to a gene: 7. This CDR3 reads CASSQDLTSGHYNEQFF. The CDR3 DNA follows: TGTGCCAGCAGCCAAGATTTAACTAGCGGCCACTACAATGAGCAGTTCTTC.

This rearrangement joins TRBV11-2 to TRBJ2-7; 9 nucleotides agree with TRBD1. Germline V gene sequence: CDR1 SGHAT, CDR2 FQNNGV. J gave up 3 bases and V 7 bases, and 7 bases lay outside the gene matches. This CDR3 has 14 amino acids. The DNA for the CDR3 is TGTGCCAGCACCCCCGGGACAGGGCACTACGAGCAGTACTTC. Amino acids: CASTPGTGHYEQYF. Full variable domain (remainder filled in from reference TRBV11-2 and TRBJ2-7): EAGVAQSPRYKIIEKRQSVAFWCNPISGHATLYWYQQILGQGPKLLIQFQNNGVVDDSQLPKDRFSAERLKGVDSTLKIQPAKLEDSAVYLCASTPGTGHYEQYFGPGTRLTVT.

V gene TRBV6-5 combines with J gene TRBJ1-1; 7 nucleotides agree with TRBD1. V trimming: 4 bases; J trimming: 1 base; junction bases outside the gene matches: 3. There are 14 residues in the CDR3. Germline CDR1 and CDR2: MNHEY and SVGAGI. The CDR3 nucleotides read TGTGCCAGCAGTTTAGGGGGCGCGAACACTGAAGCTTTCTTT. Protein product: CASSLGGANTEAFF.

The chain joins TRBV4-1 to TRBJ1-5; no firm D call. CDR1 and CDR2 from the germline V gene are MGHRA and YSYEKL. Between the trimmed V and J ends, which lost 3 bases and 0 bases, there was a span of 12 bases. The CDR3 has 16 residues. The CDR3 spells CASSHRGWDSNQPQHF. CDR3 DNA: TGCGCCAGCAGCCACAGAGGTTGGGATAGCAATCAGCCCCAGCATTTT.

This clonotype was seen ten or more times. This chain uses TRBV7-8 with TRBJ2-3; TRBD2 agrees at 8 bases. Trimming cost V 0 bases and J 0 bases; bases outside gene matches: 11. The germline V gene encodes CDR1 SGHVS and CDR2 FQNEAQ. The CDR3 totals 19 residues. CDR3 sequence: CASSLARGGQKISTDTQYF. The CDR3 DNA sequence: TGTGCCAGCAGCTTAGCCCGGGGGGGTCAAAAAATCAGCACAGATACGCAGTATTTT.

This clonotype was counted at least ten times. The J gene is TRBJ2-3, the V gene TRBV30; D ambiguous. V lost 1 base and J 0 bases, leaving 8 bases between the germline ends. The CDR3 extends over 14 amino acids. The germline CDR1 and CDR2 sequences are GTSNPN and SVGIG (reference sequence). CDR3 nucleotide sequence: TGTGCCTGGAGTGAAATGGATAGCACAGATACGCAGTATTTT. It codes for CAWSEMDSTDTQYF.

V gene TRBV6-6 combines with J gene TRBJ2-1, with D perhaps TRBD2 (6 bases). The CDR3 runs to 13 residues. The V gene lost 8 bases and the J gene lost 4 bases, with 12 bases spanning the gap. The germline CDR1 and CDR2 sequences are MNHNY and SVGAGI (reference sequence). The CDR3 loop is CASGWGEYNEQFF. The DNA for the CDR3 is TGTGCCAGCGGATGGGGGGAGTACAATGAGCAGTTCTTC.

This clonotype has only a few counts. The CDR3 loop reads CASSQPGTYNTGELFF. For the CDR3, the DNA is TGTGCCAGCAGCCAACCCGGGACATATAACACCGGGGAGCTGTTTTTT. This chain joins TRBV28 and TRBJ2-2; D might be TRBD1 (6 bases). Germline values: CDR1 MDHEN, CDR2 SYDVKM. This CDR3 is built from 16 residues. V was trimmed by 6 bases and J by 2 bases, leaving 16 bases between them.

V and J are TRBV30 and TRBJ2-2; D ambiguous. V dropped 2 bases and J dropped 0 bases, with 7 bases sitting between them. This CDR3 spans 14 amino acids. The V gene's germline CDR1 is GTSNPN and CDR2 SVGIG (reference sequence). The CDR3 DNA is TGTGCCTGGAGTATACCCTCGAACACCGGGGAGCTGTTTTTT. This sequence encodes CAWSIPSNTGELFF.

There are a few counts of this clonotype. This chain links TRBV3-1 with TRBJ1-1, with D uncertain. V was trimmed by 0 bases and J by 4 bases, leaving 15 bases between them. This CDR3 is built from 16 residues. The germline V gene encodes CDR1 LGHDT and CDR2 YNNKEL (reference sequence). The CDR3 bases are TGTGCCAGCAGCCAAGATCACCTCGGTTTGGTCACTGAAGCTTTCTTT. Its protein product is CASSQDHLGLVTEAFF.

V usage is TRBV29-1 and J usage is TRBJ2-1; 7 bases are a match to TRBD1. The ends lost 4 bases at V and 7 bases at J; junction bases unmatched: 7. CDR1 is SQVTM, CDR2 ANQGSEA, per germline. This CDR3 is 13 amino acids long. The CDR3: CSVGQGDSNEQFF. In DNA, the CDR3 is TGCAGCGTTGGGCAGGGGGATTCGAATGAGCAGTTCTTC.

This clonotype was counted ten times or more. The rearrangement joins TRBV29-1 to TRBJ2-5; no reliable D call. V dropped 2 bases and J dropped 2 bases, with 12 bases sitting between them. CDR3 length: 14 residues. Germline CDR1 is SQVTM and CDR2 is ANQGSEA. The CDR3 DNA is TGCAGCGTTGAAATACTGACACCTCAAGAGACCCAGTACTTC. This translates into CSVEILTPQETQYF.

A word on this clonotype: Being one base from a much bigger clone, this may be a read error. J is TRBJ1-6 and V is TRBV5-3, with 7 bases aligning to TRBD1. TRBV5-3 qualifies as an ORF whose function is uncertain. The CDR3 length is 15 residues. This CDR3 is CASSLRGRENPPLHF. CDR3 sequence (DNA): TGTGCCAGCAGCTTGAGGGGGCGCGAGAATCCACCCCTCCACTTT.

The gene calls are TRBV4-1 and TRBJ2-4, with TRBD1 matching 11 bases. Germline CDR1 MGHRA, CDR2 YSYEKL. This CDR3 region has 16 residues. Trimming removed 0 bases from V and 7 bases from J; junction bases left unmatched: 5. CDR3 loop: CASSQERTGGPNIQYF. CDR3 nucleotide sequence: TGCGCCAGCAGCCAAGAGAGGACAGGGGGCCCGAACATTCAGTACTTC.

Of note for this clonotype: At one end the junction does not follow the germline gene, possibly because of a read error. The chain has TRBV7-9 and TRBJ2-7; tentatively, D is TRBD2 (6 bases). Germline CDR1 SEHNR, CDR2 FQNEAQ (reference sequence). The CDR3 is 11 amino acids. The CDR3 DNA is TGTGCCAGCAGCGCGGGGTACGAGCAGTGCTTC. This codes for CASSAGYEQCF.

This clonotype occurred many times. The chain employs TRBV13 and TRBJ2-7, with 9 bases that match TRBD2. Germline V gene lookup returns CDR1 PRHDT and CDR2 FYEKMQ (reference sequence). The CDR3 sequence is 11 residues long. The trim removed 5 bases at V and 12 bases at J, leaving 5 bases unmatched. For the CDR3, the DNA is TGTGCCAGCAGCCAAGGACTAGCGCTGTACTTC. As protein: CASSQGLALYF.

A remark on this clonotype: The junction does not match germline at one end; this may be a read error. The chain combines TRBV3-1 with TRBJ1-1; D gene uncertain. This CDR3 comprises 16 residues. Germline CDR1 reads LGHDT; CDR2 reads YNNKEL (reference sequence). CDR3 sequence reads: CASSQDRSFGNTEALF. CDR3 DNA: TGTGCCAGCAGCCAAGATCGCTCGTTCGGGAACACTGAAGCTCTCTTT.

About this clonotype: Germline and junction disagree at one end, which may indicate a read error. This chain connects TRBV27 to TRBJ2-5, with D perhaps matching TRBD2 (6 bases). The germline CDR1 and CDR2 sequences are MNHEY and SMNVEV (reference sequence). This CDR3 comprises 12 residues. Here the CDR3 reads CASSFPGETKYF. Here the CDR3 DNA reads TGTGCCAGCAGTTTTCCGGGGGAGACCAAGTACTTC.

This clonotype occurred many times. This chain connects TRBV7-9 to TRBJ2-3, with 7 bases lining up with TRBD2. The CDR3 runs to 15 residues. Germline CDR1 is SEHNR and CDR2 is FQNEAQ (reference sequence). The V and J ends lost 3 bases and 2 bases, in that order; junction bases with no gene match: 5. The CDR3 is CASSFLRDYTDTQYF. The CDR3 nucleotides read TGTGCCAGCAGCTTTTTGCGGGACTACACAGATACGCAGTATTTT. The full variable domain, rest sourced from reference TRBV7-9 and TRBJ2-3, is DTGVSQNPRHKITKRGQNVTFRCDPISEHNRLYWYRQTLGQGPEFLTYFQNEAQLEKSRLLSDRFSAERPKGSFSTLEIQRTEQGDSAMYLCASSFLRDYTDTQYFGPGTRLTVL.

This clonotype has just a few counts. The chain recombines TRBV20-1 with TRBJ1-1, with no clear D. CDR3 length: 12 residues. With 5 bases removed from V and 3 bases from J, the gap between germline ends came to 10 bases. Germline V gene data show CDR1 as DFQATT and CDR2 as SNEGSKA (reference sequence). CDR3: CSAYDDYTEAFF. The DNA of the CDR3 is TGCAGTGCTTATGATGATTACACTGAAGCTTTCTTT.

This clonotype has a count of ten or more. This chain joins TRBV15 and TRBJ2-3, with unresolved D. CDR3 length equals 12 residues. V lost 3 bases and J 6 bases, leaving 7 bases between the germline ends. The germline CDR1 and CDR2 sequences are LNHNV and YYDKDF (reference sequence). The CDR3 sequence: CATSSRADTQYF. The CDR3 coding sequence is TGTGCCACCAGCAGCCGGGCGGATACGCAGTATTTT. Filled out from reference TRBV15 and TRBJ2-3, the complete variable domain reads DAMVIQNPRYQVTQFGKPVTLSCSQTLNHNVMYWYQQKSSQAPKLLFHYYDKDFNNEADTPDNFQSRRPNTSFCFLDIRSPGLGDTAMYLCATSSRADTQYFGPGTRLTVL.

The chain carries TRBV11-1 and TRBJ2-1; the D is unclear. CDR1 is SGHAT and CDR2 is FQDESV in the germline V gene (reference sequence). The CDR3 has 14 amino acids. The germline V and J ends were trimmed by 6 bases and 0 bases, with 9 bases remaining between them. The CDR3 DNA follows: TGTGCCAGCAGTCGACACGGCTCCTACAATGAGCAGTTCTTC. Its translation is CASSRHGSYNEQFF. Full variable domain (missing parts from reference TRBV11-1 and TRBJ2-1): EAEVAQSPRYKITEKSQAVAFWCDPISGHATLYWYRQILGQGPELLVQFQDESVVDDSQLPKDRFSAERLKGVDSTLKIQPAELGDSAMYLCASSRHGSYNEQFFGPGTRLTVL.